This TCR beta chain was captured by sequencing in a study of blood T cell repertoires in COVID-19. Study-wide background: Spain, Italy and the United States supplied samples that represented acute and convalescent COVID-19. T cells, B-cell-depleted T cells, or PBMCs supplied cDNA or gDNA.

Only a few counts were recorded for this clone. With 5 bases removed from V and 7 bases from J, the gap between germline ends came to 12 bases. CDR1 is SEHNR and CDR2 is FQNEAQ in the germline V gene (reference sequence). This CDR3 contains 13 residues. Original processing notes: Nucleated cell counts were estimated from reference gene primer amplification. The data were produced by immunoSEQ multiplex PCR, yet TCRdb's version contains in-frame clones alone and is incomplete. That table furnishes V, J and clone size, whereas the DNA furnished D and trimming. The table includes around 72,000 clones, roughly 82% detected once.

The chain couples TRBV7-9 to TRBJ2-1, with unresolved D. The sample was peripheral blood. This clonotype originated in a woman aged 55-75 years with acute or convalescent COVID-19. The CDR3 protein is CASSPPGGNEQFF. The CDR3 coding sequence is TGTGCCAGCAGCCCGCCGGGTGGAAATGAGCAGTTCTTC.